This T cell receptor beta chain is from a study of a mutant IDH1 vaccine in newly diagnosed glioma. Study details: Of the patients given treatment, about 62% were male and 37.5% were female, and a mean age of about 44 years was recorded. Broader study findings: The vaccine induced immune responses, and these occurred in more than 80% of patients.

Germline V CDR1 and CDR2: SEHNR, FQNEAQ (reference sequence). This CDR3 region has 16 residues. Trimming took 4 bases from V and 1 from J, leaving 11 bases between them. The assay was immunoSEQ multiplex PCR, and TCRdb's table has in-frame clones only and misses some. The table includes around 57,000 clones, approximately 89% detected once. With regard to this clone: What it binds is not known.

Documented time point: week 11, during vaccination. Every single dose of the vaccine, 300 ug of mutant IDH1 20-mer peptide, came with topical imiquimod. New WHO grade 3 or 4 IDH1-mutant, ATRX-lost astrocytomas were present in all donors. The input for sequencing was PBMCs, taken from a glioma patient whose treatment included an IDH1 peptide vaccine. This sequence joins TRBV7-9 and TRBJ2-6; D gene unclear. The origin of this receptor is a man aged 40-49 years with glioma. The CDR3 region is CASSSSFWSGANVLTF. CDR3 nucleotide sequence: TGTGCCAGCAGCTCGTCTTTTTGGTCTGGGGCCAACGTCCTGACTTTC.